The text below deals with one T cell receptor (beta chain). Random hexamers were used to reverse transcribe roughly 0.45 to 1 ug of RNA. Via MiXCR, TCRdb re-called the immunoSEQ multiplex PCR reads, giving one row per CDR3 protein. Among approximately 200,000 distinct CDR3 sequences listed, 85% to 95% were seen once. This CDR3 is 13 amino acids long. From germline, CDR1 is GTSNPN and CDR2 SVGIG (reference sequence). V dropped 1 base and J dropped 2 bases, with 9 bases sitting between them. These data come from a study of CD8 T cells in Susac syndrome. Sequencing of TCR beta drew on CD8+ and CD4+ T cells from blood. Negative isolation yielded CD8+ and CD4+ T cells; FACS enriched TEMRA cells.

The sequence derives from a human donor with multiple sclerosis. The V call is TRBV30, the J call TRBJ2-7; a weak D match, TRBD1 (6 bases). The sequenced sample was CD4+ T cells from PBMCs. The CDR3 sequence: CAWSGGPPYEQYF. CDR3 DNA: TGTGCCTGGAGTGGGGGGCCCCCCTACGAGCAGTACTTC.